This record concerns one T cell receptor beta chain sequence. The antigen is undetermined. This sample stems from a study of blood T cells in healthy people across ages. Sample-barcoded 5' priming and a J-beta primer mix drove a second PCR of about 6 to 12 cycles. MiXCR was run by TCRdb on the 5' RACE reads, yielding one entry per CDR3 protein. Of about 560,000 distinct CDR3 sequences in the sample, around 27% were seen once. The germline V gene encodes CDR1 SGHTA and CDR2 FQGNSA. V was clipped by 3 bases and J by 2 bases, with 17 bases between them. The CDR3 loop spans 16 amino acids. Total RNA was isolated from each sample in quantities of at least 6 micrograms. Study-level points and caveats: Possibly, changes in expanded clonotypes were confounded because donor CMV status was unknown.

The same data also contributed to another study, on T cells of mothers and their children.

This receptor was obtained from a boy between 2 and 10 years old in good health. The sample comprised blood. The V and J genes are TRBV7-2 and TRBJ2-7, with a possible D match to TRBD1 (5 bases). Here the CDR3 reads CASSLAVVRTTYEQYF. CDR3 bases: TGTGCCAGCAGCTTGGCGGTCGTCCGGACAACCTACGAGCAGTACTTC.